This TCR beta chain was identified during a study of blood T cell repertoires in COVID-19. Donors were grouped by their self-reported clinical history. Assay: immunoSEQ multiplex PCR; the TCRdb copy retains only in-frame clones and omits some. The sample lists approximately 270,000 clones, 80% to 90% seen once, with about 4% in the top ten. After removal of 5 bases from V and 6 bases from J, the junction contained 10 bases not matched to a gene. This CDR3 spans 15 amino acids. Per the germline V gene, CDR1 is LNHDA and CDR2 is SQIVND (reference sequence). This sequence originates from a woman under 40 with acute COVID-19. J is TRBJ1-1 and V is TRBV19, with TRBD1 matching over 9 bases. Sequenced: PBMCs or T cells enriched from blood (not recorded which). The CDR3 loop reads CASSSGQGRWSEAFF. CDR3 sequence (DNA): TGTGCCAGTAGTTCTGGACAGGGGAGATGGTCTGAAGCTTTCTTT.